Detailed here is one T cell receptor beta chain. V was clipped by 9 bases and J by 2 bases; unmatched bases: 3. CDR1 and CDR2 from the germline V gene are KGHDR and SFDVKD. The CDR3 totals 13 residues. For the second PCR, which ran for 7 to 11 cycles, a sample-barcoded 5' primer and a J-beta primer mix were used. Each CDR3 protein is one row after TCRdb ran MiXCR on the 5' RACE reads. The sample records 780,000 or so distinct CDR3 sequences, roughly 25% being singletons. This sample is part of a study of blood T cells in healthy people across ages. This sample was also put to use in a study of T cells of mothers and their children. That study adds: Slightly higher but non-significant overlap marked related mother-child pairs versus unrelated pairs.

This chain joins TRBV24-1 and TRBJ2-3, with 8 positions matching TRBD2. The sample was blood. The TCR comes from a boy aged 5 to 17 in good health. The CDR3 sequence: CATQAGATDTQYF. CDR3 in DNA: TGTGCCACCCAAGCGGGAGCCACAGATACGCAGTATTTT.